This TCR beta chain was sequenced during a study of cytomegalovirus exposure and HLA in healthy donors. Trimming cost V 6 bases and J 8 bases, with 11 bases left between them. The CDR3 extends over 11 amino acids. Germline CDR1 reads DFQATT; CDR2 reads SNEGSKA (reference sequence). Primers for the PCR totalled 60 Vbeta and 13 Jbeta. The protocol was immunoSEQ multiplex PCR, while the TCRdb copy is restricted to in-frame clones and leaves out a portion. There are about 52,000 clones in the sample; around 70% occur only once, and 9.1% lies in the top ten. Sample: PBMCs. The chain employs TRBV20-1 and TRBJ2-4; D is ambiguous. The TCR sequence derives from a woman in her 50s in good health and CMV-seronegative. The CDR3 DNA follows: TGCAGTGCCCCCTCTCCGGACATTCAGTACTTC. Amino acid sequence: CSAPSPDIQYF.